This T cell receptor (beta chain) was recorded in a study of blood T cell repertoires in COVID-19. Participants reported their clinical history, and cohort assignment relied on those reports. Clones were sequenced by immunoSEQ multiplex PCR, and TCRdb holds only the in-frame ones, with some missing. The sample consists of under 300,000 clones, around 91% of them appearing once. Per germline, CDR1 SNHLY and CDR2 FYNNEI. This CDR3 comprises 13 residues. Trimming took 7 bases from V and 1 from J, leaving 10 bases between them. Sequencing input: PBMCs or T cells enriched from blood (not recorded which). This TCR came from a woman under 30 who had recovered from COVID-19. V is TRBV2 and J is TRBJ1-2, with D possibly matching TRBD1 (5 bases). The CDR3 DNA reads as TGTGCCAGCACCGGGGGAAGTAACTATGGCTACACCTTC. It translates to CASTGGSNYGYTF.